This TCR beta chain derives from a study of OX40 agonist ivuxolimab in advanced cancers. The protocol was immunoSEQ multiplex PCR, while the TCRdb copy is restricted to in-frame clones and leaves out a portion. The top ten hold 8% to 11% of the sample, which has about 69,000 clones, about 90% seen once. The V end was cut by 3 bases, the J end by 0 bases, with 11 bases between. The CDR3 has 15 amino acids. Germline CDR1 is SGHRS and CDR2 is YFSETQ. Sequenced material: CD4+ or CD8+ T cells sorted from blood, taken in a trial of the OX40 agonist ivuxolimab. This receptor was identified in an adult with an advanced solid tumor such as melanoma, head and neck, liver or kidney cancer. The chain carries TRBV5-1 and TRBJ2-3; D ambiguous. CDR3 DNA: TGCGCCAGCAGCTCCCGGACCCTTAGCACAGATACGCAGTATTTT. It translates to CASSSRTLSTDTQYF.